The present entry profiles one TCR beta chain with its context. This clonotype occurred a few times. The specificity of this receptor is unknown. No per-base quality is available; no much larger clone lies one base away. TCRdb shows the sequencer as Illumina NovaSeq 6000. Using 5'RACE with constant-segment primers, TCRalpha and TCRbeta cDNA libraries were constructed, with sample barcodes and unique molecular identifiers added in the process. Trizol reagent was used to extract RNA from every sample. Library amplification was performed in two PCR steps, and a second sample barcode and Illumina TruSeq adapters were introduced in the second step. Sequencing of the libraries was done on an Illumina NovaSeq, producing 2 x 150 bp paired-end reads. In the source study's methods: Reads were demultiplexed and collapsed into UMI-guided consensus sequences with migec v1.2.7. Using mixcr v2.1.11, the UMI consensuses were aligned to TRA and TRB V and J templates and assembled into clonotypes. Clonotypes were classified as expanded or contracted when called significant by both edgeR and NoisET, with noise models trained on biological replicates. For edgeR calls, the thresholds were a false discovery rate-adjusted p below 0.01 and a log2 fold-change of 1. As an exploratory analysis of dynamics, PCA with hierarchical clustering was applied to max-normalized trajectories of the 1000 most abundant clonotypes. Each responding clone was given a CD4 or CD8 phenotype based on the CD4+ and CD8+ repertoires, which had been sequenced separately. TCRdb applied fastp at Q25 and MiXCR to the public reads, then kept only in-frame beta chains. Rows with a matching CDR3 protein are joined into one entry that keeps the most common DNA and genes. None of the V and J calls come from the authors' own analysis; TCRdb made them. This sample lists 300,000 to 400,000 distinct CDR3 sequences; around 28% were detected once. Of the sample, roughly 12% falls within the top ten clones.

CDR1 SQVTM and CDR2 ANQGSEA were looked up in the germline V gene. Trimming removed 3 bases from V and 3 bases from J; the gene matches leave 7 bases unexplained. The CDR3 runs 14 residues from the cysteine to the phenylalanine. Here the CDR3 DNA is all that survives: 42 bases in frame from base 1. The data originate from a study of T-cell memory formation after mild COVID-19 (dated by TCRdb to the early 2020s). Context from the whole study: TCR sequence clusters from the two donors were found to be largely donor specific. In a couple of donors, T-cell clones that expanded and contracted after mild COVID-19 were tracked by sequencing TCRalpha and TCRbeta repertoires over time. Two young, previously healthy adult volunteers made up the cohort, one male and one female. Overall study outcomes, separate from this receptor: Contracting CD4+ clones were located mainly in the CM and EM memory subsets, whereas CD8+ clones were found to be enriched in EMRA. From day 15 to 85, contracting clones showed balanced CD4/CD8 phenotypes, whereas a second wave of clones that expanded from day 15 to 37 leaned towards CD4+. SARS-CoV-2 specificity was not confirmed for the second-wave clones peaking on day 37. Some responding clones were detected in pre-infection memory, suggesting pre-existing cross-reactive memory T cells joined the SARS-CoV-2 response. Only a couple of mild cases were covered in the study, and larger cohorts including severe cases with pre-infection samples were considered necessary.

Ficoll-Paque density gradient centrifugation was used to isolate PBMCs. The V and J segments used are TRBV29-1 and TRBJ2-7; TRBD1 aligns with 8 central bases. Sequencing was done on a sample of PBMCs or a T cell subset sorted from them (not recorded which). This sequence originates from an adult woman who had mild COVID-19 (a few samples of this study predate the infection). The sample titles of this study are shuffled in the database, so cell type and time point are left out; the donor was told from shared clones. The DNA sequence reads TGCAGCGTTGAGGACAGGGTAATCGGCTACGAGCAGTACTTC. It specifies CSVEDRVIGYEQYF.